The clone carrying this T cell receptor (beta chain) was counted only a few times. Its matching antigen is unknown. The sample originates from a study of blood T cells in healthy people across ages. Study in general: About one barcoded TCR beta cDNA was captured per two T cells.

A second about 6 to 12 cycle PCR used barcoded and J-beta primers. At least 3 million CDR3-containing paired-end reads were obtained per sample. MiXCR, run by TCRdb on the 5' RACE reads, gives a single entry per CDR3 protein. The table has roughly 860,000 distinct CDR3 sequences, roughly 60% seen once. Findings of the study overall: Naive and antigen-experienced cells could not be conclusively compared, given unsorted PBMCs. Naive T cell percentage strongly correlated with TCR beta diversity.

V was shortened by 5 bases and J by 2 bases, with 10 bases between the two germline ends. In germline, CDR1 is SGHTA, CDR2 FQGNSA. The CDR3 consists of 13 residues. The chain employs TRBV7-2 and TRBJ2-7; no clear D gene. The TCR originated in a man aged 30-40 years in good health. Sequenced material: blood. The CDR3 DNA follows: TGTGCCAGCAGCCTCCGGGCAACCTACGAGCAGTACTTC. It specifies CASSLRATYEQYF.